This T cell receptor beta chain emerged from a study of blood T cell repertoires in COVID-19. As for the study in general: Sites across the United States, Italy and Spain contributed samples from acute and convalescent COVID-19.

The data were produced by immunoSEQ multiplex PCR, yet TCRdb's version contains in-frame clones alone and is incomplete. The sample lists under 80,000 clones, less than 90% occurring once. CDR1 LGHNA and CDR2 YNFKEQ come from the germline V gene. The V end was cut by 1 base, the J end by 4 bases, with 11 bases between. CDR3 length equals 15 residues. Sequencing input: peripheral blood. The TCR comes from a man aged 45-65 years with active COVID-19. This chain links TRBV4-2 with TRBJ2-1, with D possibly matching TRBD2 (5 bases). This CDR3 reads CASSQGTGEYNEQFF. CDR3 DNA sequence: TGTGCCAGCAGCCAAGGGACCGGGGAGTACAATGAGCAGTTCTTC.